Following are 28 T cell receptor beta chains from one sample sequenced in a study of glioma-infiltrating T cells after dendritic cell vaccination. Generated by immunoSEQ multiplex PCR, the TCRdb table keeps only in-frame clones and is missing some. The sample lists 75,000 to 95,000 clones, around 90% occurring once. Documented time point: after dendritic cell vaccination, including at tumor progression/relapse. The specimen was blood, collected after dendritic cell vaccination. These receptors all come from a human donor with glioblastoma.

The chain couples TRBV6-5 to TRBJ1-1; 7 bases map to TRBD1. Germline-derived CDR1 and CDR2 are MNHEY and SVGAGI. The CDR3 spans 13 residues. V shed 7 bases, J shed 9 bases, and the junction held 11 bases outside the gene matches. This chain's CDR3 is CASTETGRSKAFF. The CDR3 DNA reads TGTGCCAGCACTGAGACAGGGCGATCTAAAGCTTTCTTT.

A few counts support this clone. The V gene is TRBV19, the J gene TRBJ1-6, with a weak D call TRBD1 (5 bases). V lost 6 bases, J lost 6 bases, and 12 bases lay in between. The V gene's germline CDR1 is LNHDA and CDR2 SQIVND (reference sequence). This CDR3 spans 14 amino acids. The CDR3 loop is CASRVTAFNSPLHF. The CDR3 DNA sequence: TGTGCCAGTAGAGTGACAGCCTTTAATTCACCCCTCCACTTT.

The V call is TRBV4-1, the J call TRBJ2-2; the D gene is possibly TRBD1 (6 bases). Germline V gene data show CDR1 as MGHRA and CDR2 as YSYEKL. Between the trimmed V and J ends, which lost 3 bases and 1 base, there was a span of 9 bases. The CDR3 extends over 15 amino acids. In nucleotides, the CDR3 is TGCGCCAGCAGCCAGGAGGACAGGAACACCGGGGAGCTGTTTTTT. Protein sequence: CASSQEDRNTGELFF.

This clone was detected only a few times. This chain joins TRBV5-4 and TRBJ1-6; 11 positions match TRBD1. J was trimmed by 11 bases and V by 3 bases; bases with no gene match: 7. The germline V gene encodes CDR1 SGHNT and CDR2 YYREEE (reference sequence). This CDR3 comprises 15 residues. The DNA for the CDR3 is TGTGCCAGCAGCTGGGCCGGGACAGGGGGTACACCCCTCCACTTT. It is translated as CASSWAGTGGTPLHF. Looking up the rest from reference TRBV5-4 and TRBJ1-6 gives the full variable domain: ETGVTQSPTHLIKTRGQQVTLRCSSQSGHNTVSWYQQALGQGPQFIFQYYREEENGRGNFPPRFSGLQFPNYSSELNVNALELDDSALYLCASSWAGTGGTPLHFGNGTRLTVT.

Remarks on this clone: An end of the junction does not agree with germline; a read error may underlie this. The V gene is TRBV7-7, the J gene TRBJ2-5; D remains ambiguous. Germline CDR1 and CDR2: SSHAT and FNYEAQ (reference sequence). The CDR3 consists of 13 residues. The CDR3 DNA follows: TGTGCTAGCAGCTTGGGCCCAAAGGAGACCCAGTACTTC. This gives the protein CASSLGPKETQYF.

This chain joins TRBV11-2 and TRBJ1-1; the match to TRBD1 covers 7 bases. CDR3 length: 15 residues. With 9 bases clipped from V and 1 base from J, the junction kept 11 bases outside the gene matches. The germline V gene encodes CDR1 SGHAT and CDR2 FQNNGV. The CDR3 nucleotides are TGTGCCAGTACCTTGCTGGGACAGAAGAACACTGAAGCTTTCTTT. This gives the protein CASTLLGQKNTEAFF. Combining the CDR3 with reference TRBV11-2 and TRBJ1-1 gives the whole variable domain EAGVAQSPRYKIIEKRQSVAFWCNPISGHATLYWYQQILGQGPKLLIQFQNNGVVDDSQLPKDRFSAERLKGVDSTLKIQPAKLEDSAVYLCASTLLGQKNTEAFFGQGTRLTVV.

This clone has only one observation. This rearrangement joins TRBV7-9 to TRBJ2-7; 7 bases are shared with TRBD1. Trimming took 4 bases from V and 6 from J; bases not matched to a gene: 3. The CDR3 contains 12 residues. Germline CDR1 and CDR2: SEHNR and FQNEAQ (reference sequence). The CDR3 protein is CASSSTGVEQYF. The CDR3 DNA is TGTGCCAGCAGCTCAACAGGGGTCGAGCAGTACTTC.

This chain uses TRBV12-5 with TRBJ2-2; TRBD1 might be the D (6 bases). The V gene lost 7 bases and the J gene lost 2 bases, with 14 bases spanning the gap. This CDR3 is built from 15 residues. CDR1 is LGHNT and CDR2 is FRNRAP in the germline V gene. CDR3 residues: CASVGASSNTGELFF. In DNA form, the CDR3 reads TGTGCTAGTGTGGGGGCTTCTTCTAACACCGGGGAGCTGTTTTTT.

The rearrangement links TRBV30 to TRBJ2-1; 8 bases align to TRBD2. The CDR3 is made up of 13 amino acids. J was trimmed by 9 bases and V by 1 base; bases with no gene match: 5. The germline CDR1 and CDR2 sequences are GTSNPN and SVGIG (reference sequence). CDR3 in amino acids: CAWSGTSWGEQFF. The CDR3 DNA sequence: TGTGCCTGGAGTGGGACTAGCTGGGGTGAGCAGTTCTTC.

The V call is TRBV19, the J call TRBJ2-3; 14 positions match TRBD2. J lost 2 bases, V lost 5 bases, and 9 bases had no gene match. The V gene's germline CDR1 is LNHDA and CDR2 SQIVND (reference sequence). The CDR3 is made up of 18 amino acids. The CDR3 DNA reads TGTGCCAGTAGTTCGGGACTAGCGGGGGCCCGAACCACAGATACGCAGTATTTT. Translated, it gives CASSSGLAGARTTDTQYF.

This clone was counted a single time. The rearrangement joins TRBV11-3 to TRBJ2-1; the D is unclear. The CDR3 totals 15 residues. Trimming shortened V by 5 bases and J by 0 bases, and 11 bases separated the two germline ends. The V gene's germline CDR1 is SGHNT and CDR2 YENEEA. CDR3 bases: TGTGCCAGCAGCCTTTTGAGGAGCTCCTACAATGAGCAGTTCTTC. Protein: CASSLLRSSYNEQFF.

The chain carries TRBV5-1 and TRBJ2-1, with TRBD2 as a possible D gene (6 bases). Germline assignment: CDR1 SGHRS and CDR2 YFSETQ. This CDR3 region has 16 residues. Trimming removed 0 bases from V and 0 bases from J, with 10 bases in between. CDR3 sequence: CASSLAGGNSYNEQFF. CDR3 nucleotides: TGCGCCAGCAGCTTGGCCGGCGGGAACTCCTACAATGAGCAGTTCTTC.

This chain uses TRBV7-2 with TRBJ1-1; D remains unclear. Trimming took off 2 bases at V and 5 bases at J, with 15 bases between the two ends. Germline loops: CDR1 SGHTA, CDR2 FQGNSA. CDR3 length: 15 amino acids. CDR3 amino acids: CASSLMAGGDTEAFF. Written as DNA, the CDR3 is TGTGCCAGCAGCTTAATGGCCGGCGGAGATACTGAAGCTTTCTTT. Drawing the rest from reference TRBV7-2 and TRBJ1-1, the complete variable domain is GAGVSQSPSNKVTEKGKDVELRCDPISGHTALYWYRQSLGQGLEFLIYFQGNSAPDKSGLPSDRFSAERTGGSVSTLTIQRTQQEDSAVYLCASSLMAGGDTEAFFGQGTRLTVV.

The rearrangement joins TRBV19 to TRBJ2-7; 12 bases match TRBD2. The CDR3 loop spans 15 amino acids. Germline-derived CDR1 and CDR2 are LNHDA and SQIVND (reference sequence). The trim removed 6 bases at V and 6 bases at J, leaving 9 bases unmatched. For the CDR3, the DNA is TGTGCCAGTAGGCCTAGGACTAGCGGGAAGGGCGAGCAGTACTTC. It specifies CASRPRTSGKGEQYF.

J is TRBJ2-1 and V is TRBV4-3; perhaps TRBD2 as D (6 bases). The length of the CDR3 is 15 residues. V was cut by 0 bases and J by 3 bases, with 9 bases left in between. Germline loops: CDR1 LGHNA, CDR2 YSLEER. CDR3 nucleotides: TGCGCCAGCAGCCAAGATGGGGGAGGCTACAATGAGCAGTTCTTC. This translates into CASSQDGGGYNEQFF.

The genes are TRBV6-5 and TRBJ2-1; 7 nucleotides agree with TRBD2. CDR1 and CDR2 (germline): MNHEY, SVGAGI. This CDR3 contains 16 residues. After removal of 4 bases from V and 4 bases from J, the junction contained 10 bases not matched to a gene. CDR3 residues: CASSFNPLAAYNEQFF. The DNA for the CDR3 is TGTGCCAGCAGTTTCAACCCCCTAGCGGCGTACAATGAGCAGTTCTTC.

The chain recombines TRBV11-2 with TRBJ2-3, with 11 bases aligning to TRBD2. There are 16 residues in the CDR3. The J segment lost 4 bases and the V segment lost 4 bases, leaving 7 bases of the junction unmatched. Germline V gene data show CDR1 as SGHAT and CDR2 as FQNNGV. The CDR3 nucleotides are TGTGCCAGCAGCTCCATACTTAGCGGGGGGGCAGATACGCAGTATTTT. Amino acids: CASSSILSGGADTQYF. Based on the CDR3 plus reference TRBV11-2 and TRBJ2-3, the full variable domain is EAGVAQSPRYKIIEKRQSVAFWCNPISGHATLYWYQQILGQGPKLLIQFQNNGVVDDSQLPKDRFSAERLKGVDSTLKIQPAKLEDSAVYLCASSSILSGGADTQYFGPGTRLTVL.

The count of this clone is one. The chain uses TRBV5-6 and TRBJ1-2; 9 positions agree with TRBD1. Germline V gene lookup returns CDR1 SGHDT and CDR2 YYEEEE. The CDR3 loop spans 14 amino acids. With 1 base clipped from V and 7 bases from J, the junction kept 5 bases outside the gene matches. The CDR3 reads CASSLTGGAGGYTF. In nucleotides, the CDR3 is TGTGCCAGCAGCTTGACAGGGGGCGCCGGTGGCTACACCTTC.

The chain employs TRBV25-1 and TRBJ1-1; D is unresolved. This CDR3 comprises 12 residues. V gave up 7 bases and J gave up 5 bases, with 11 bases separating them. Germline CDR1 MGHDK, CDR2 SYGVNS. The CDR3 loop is CASTRGGTEAFF. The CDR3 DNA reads TGTGCCAGCACCCGTGGAGGAACTGAAGCTTTCTTT.

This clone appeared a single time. As DNA, the CDR3 is TGCGCCAGCAGCTTGGGACAGGGGTCTAATTCACCCCTCCACTTT. Amino acid sequence: CASSLGQGSNSPLHF. The chain links TRBV5-1 to TRBJ1-6; TRBD1 matches at 8 bases. The germline gives CDR1 SGHRS, CDR2 YFSETQ. The junction had 2 bases not matched to a gene; V was cut back by 0 bases and J by 6 bases. The length of the CDR3 is 15 residues. The full variable domain, rest sourced from reference TRBV5-1 and TRBJ1-6, is KAGVTQTPRYLIKTRGQQVTLSCSPISGHRSVSWYQQTPGQGLQFLFEYFSETQRNKGNFPGRFSGRQFSNSRSEMNVSTLELGDSALYLCASSLGQGSNSPLHFGNGTRLTVT.

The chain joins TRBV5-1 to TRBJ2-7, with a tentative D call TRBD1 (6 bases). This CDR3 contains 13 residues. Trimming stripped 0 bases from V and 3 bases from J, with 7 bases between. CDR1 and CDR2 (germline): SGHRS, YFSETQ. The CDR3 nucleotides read TGCGCCAGCAGCTTGGTAGGGGGCTACGAGCAGTACTTC. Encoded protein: CASSLVGGYEQYF. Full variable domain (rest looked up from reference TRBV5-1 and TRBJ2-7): KAGVTQTPRYLIKTRGQQVTLSCSPISGHRSVSWYQQTPGQGLQFLFEYFSETQRNKGNFPGRFSGRQFSNSRSEMNVSTLELGDSALYLCASSLVGGYEQYFGPGTRLTVT.

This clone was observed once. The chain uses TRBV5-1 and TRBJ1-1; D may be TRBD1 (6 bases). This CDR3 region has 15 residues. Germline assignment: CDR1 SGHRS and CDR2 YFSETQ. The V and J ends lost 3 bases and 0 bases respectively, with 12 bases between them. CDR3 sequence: CASSWAGDMNTEAFF. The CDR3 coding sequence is TGCGCCAGCAGCTGGGCAGGGGATATGAACACTGAAGCTTTCTTT. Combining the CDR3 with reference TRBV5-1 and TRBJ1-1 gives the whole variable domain KAGVTQTPRYLIKTRGQQVTLSCSPISGHRSVSWYQQTPGQGLQFLFEYFSETQRNKGNFPGRFSGRQFSNSRSEMNVSTLELGDSALYLCASSWAGDMNTEAFFGQGTRLTVV.

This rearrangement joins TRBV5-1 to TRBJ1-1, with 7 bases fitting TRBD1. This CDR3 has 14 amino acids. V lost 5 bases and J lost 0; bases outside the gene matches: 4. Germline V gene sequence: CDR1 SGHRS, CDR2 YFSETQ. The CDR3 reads CASREGQLNTEAFF. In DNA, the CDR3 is TGCGCCAGCAGGGAGGGACAGTTGAACACTGAAGCTTTCTTT. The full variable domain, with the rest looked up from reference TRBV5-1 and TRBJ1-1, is KAGVTQTPRYLIKTRGQQVTLSCSPISGHRSVSWYQQTPGQGLQFLFEYFSETQRNKGNFPGRFSGRQFSNSRSEMNVSTLELGDSALYLCASREGQLNTEAFFGQGTRLTVV.

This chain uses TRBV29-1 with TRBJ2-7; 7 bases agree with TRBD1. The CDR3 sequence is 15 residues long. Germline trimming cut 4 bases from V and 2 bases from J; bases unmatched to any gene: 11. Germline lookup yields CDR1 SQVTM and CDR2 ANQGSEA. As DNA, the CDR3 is TGCAGCGTTGGTTCCAGGGGGAACCCTACCTACGAGCAGTACTTC. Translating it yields CSVGSRGNPTYEQYF.

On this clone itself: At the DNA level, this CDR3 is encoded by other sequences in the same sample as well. CDR3 region: CSVINTPGTEAFF. The DNA of the CDR3 is TGCAGCGTGATAAATACTCCCGGCACTGAAGCTTTCTTT. The V call is TRBV29-1, the J call TRBJ1-1; D is unresolved. The V gene's germline CDR1 is SQVTM and CDR2 ANQGSEA. Trimming removed 6 bases at V and 4 bases at J, with 15 bases between. The length of the CDR3 is 13 residues.

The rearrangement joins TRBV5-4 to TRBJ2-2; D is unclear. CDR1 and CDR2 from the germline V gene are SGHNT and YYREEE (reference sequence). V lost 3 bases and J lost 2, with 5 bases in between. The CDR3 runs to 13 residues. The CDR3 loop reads CASSSTNTGELFF. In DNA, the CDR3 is TGTGCCAGCAGCTCGACAAACACCGGGGAGCTGTTTTTT.

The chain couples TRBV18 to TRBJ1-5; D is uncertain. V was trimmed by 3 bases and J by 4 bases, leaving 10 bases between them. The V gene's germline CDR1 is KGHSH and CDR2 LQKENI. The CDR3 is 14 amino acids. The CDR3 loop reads CASSPIQMNQPQHF. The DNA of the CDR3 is TGTGCCAGCTCACCTATCCAGATGAATCAGCCCCAGCATTTT.

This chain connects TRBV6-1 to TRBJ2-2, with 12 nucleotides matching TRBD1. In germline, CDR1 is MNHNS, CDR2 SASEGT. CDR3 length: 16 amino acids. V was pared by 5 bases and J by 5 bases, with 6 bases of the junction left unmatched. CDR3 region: CASSQGTGGGTGELFF. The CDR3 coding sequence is TGTGCCAGCAGTCAAGGGACAGGGGGCGGAACCGGGGAGCTGTTTTTT.